The 22 T cell receptor beta chains given below trace back to one sample, sequenced in a study of cytomegalovirus exposure and HLA in healthy donors. In the PCR, 60 Vbeta and 13 Jbeta primers were used. TCRdb keeps only in-frame clones here, not all; method: immunoSEQ multiplex PCR. Of approximately 130,000 clones detected, 60% to 80% appear once; the ten largest clones hold under 5.5%. The sample was PBMCs. The origin of the receptors is a man aged 45-65 years in good health and CMV-seropositive.

The CDR3 is CASSPTNAPPRGRITDEQYF. The DNA of the CDR3 is TGTGCCAGCTCGCCGACTAACGCCCCCCCCAGGGGCCGCATAACCGACGAGCAGTACTTC. V and J are TRBV18 and TRBJ2-7, with a weak D call TRBD1 (6 bases). CDR1 and CDR2 (germline): KGHSH, LQKENI. The CDR3 spans 20 residues. V lost 6 bases and J lost 5, with 35 bases in between.

The chain joins TRBV9 to TRBJ2-3; the match to TRBD2 covers 12 bases. Germline lookup yields CDR1 SGDLS and CDR2 YYNGEE. The CDR3 is 16 residues long. The J segment lost 1 base and the V segment lost 4 bases, leaving 4 bases of the junction unmatched. CDR3 amino acids: CASSSRLAGGTDTQYF. The CDR3 bases are TGTGCCAGCAGCTCGAGACTAGCGGGGGGCACAGATACGCAGTATTTT.

A few counts support this clone. This CDR3 is CASSLSATTEAFF. The DNA for the CDR3 is TGTGCCAGCAGCTTGAGCGCGACCACTGAAGCTTTCTTT. The chain links TRBV5-6 to TRBJ1-1; the D is unclear. Per germline, CDR1 SGHDT and CDR2 YYEEEE. Trimming removed 1 base at V and 4 bases at J, with 8 bases between. The CDR3 is made up of 13 amino acids.

The V call is TRBV6-1, the J call TRBJ2-7; 9 positions match TRBD2. The length of the CDR3 is 13 residues. In germline, CDR1 is MNHNS, CDR2 SASEGT. V was clipped by 11 bases and J by 3 bases; unmatched bases: 8. The CDR3 bases are TGTGCCTCGCGGGGGGGGCCGGGCTACGAGCAGTACTTC. Its protein product is CASRGGPGYEQYF.

The chain links TRBV5-1 to TRBJ1-6; 9 bases agree with TRBD1. The V and J ends lost 4 bases and 10 bases, in that order; junction bases with no gene match: 3. Germline V gene data show CDR1 as SGHRS and CDR2 as YFSETQ. This CDR3 has 13 residues. The CDR3 nucleotides read TGCGCCAGCAGCCCGGACAGGGGATCACCCCTCCACTTT. Its protein product is CASSPDRGSPLHF.

The gene calls are TRBV6-1 and TRBJ2-7; TRBD1 aligns across 8 bases. The germline V gene encodes CDR1 MNHNS and CDR2 SASEGT. The CDR3 covers 13 residues. The ends lost 3 bases at V and 4 bases at J; junction bases unmatched: 2. The CDR3 sequence is CASSDDRGYEQYF. In DNA form, the CDR3 reads TGTGCCAGCAGTGATGACAGGGGATACGAGCAGTACTTC.

V is TRBV11-1 and J is TRBJ2-3, with 10 bases matching TRBD1. Looked up from germline, CDR1 is SGHAT and CDR2 is FQDESV (reference sequence). The V gene end was trimmed by 1 base and the J gene end by 2 bases; junction bases not matched to a gene: 6. The CDR3 is 17 residues long. CDR3 sequence reads: CASSLVPGTGATDTQYF. CDR3 coding DNA: TGTGCCAGCAGCTTAGTTCCGGGGACAGGGGCCACAGATACGCAGTATTTT.

V and J are TRBV27 and TRBJ2-3; 9 nucleotides line up with TRBD2. The CDR3 totals 16 residues. V was clipped by 5 bases and J by 2 bases; unmatched bases: 8. CDR1 MNHEY and CDR2 SMNVEV come from the germline V gene (reference sequence). CDR3 nucleotide sequence: TGTGCCAGCAGTACGGGAGGACTAGCGACCACAGATACGCAGTATTTT. The encoded protein is CASSTGGLATTDTQYF.

The rearrangement uses TRBV7-2 and TRBJ1-3; D is unresolved. The germline V and J ends were trimmed by 4 bases and 0 bases, with 10 bases remaining between them. The germline CDR1 and CDR2 sequences are SGHTA and FQGNSA. The CDR3 length is 15 residues. The CDR3 sequence is CASSSTIASGNTIYF. DNA for the CDR3: TGTGCCAGCAGCTCCACTATAGCCTCTGGAAACACCATATATTTT.

This clone turned up a few times. The V call is TRBV18, the J call TRBJ2-4; D possibly corresponds to TRBD2 (6 bases). Trimming left V 0 bases short and J 7 bases short, with 7 bases between. Germline CDR1 is KGHSH and CDR2 is LQKENI. The CDR3 runs to 13 residues. CDR3 residues: CASSPPSGNIQYF. The CDR3 DNA follows: TGTGCCAGCTCACCACCGAGCGGGAACATTCAGTACTTC. The complete variable domain, with remaining parts taken from reference TRBV18 and TRBJ2-4, reads NAGVMQNPRHLVRRRGQEARLRCSPMKGHSHVYWYRQLPEEGLKFMVYLQKENIIDESGMPKERFSAEFPKEGPSILRIQQVVRGDSAAYFCASSPPSGNIQYFGAGTRLSVL.

This chain uses TRBV28 with TRBJ2-1, with 7 bases aligning to TRBD2. With V trimmed by 6 bases and J by 3 bases, 2 bases remained unmatched. Looked up from germline, CDR1 is MDHEN and CDR2 is SYDVKM. The CDR3 totals 13 residues. CDR3 protein: CASRTSRYNEQFF. The CDR3 DNA follows: TGTGCCAGCAGGACTAGCCGCTACAATGAGCAGTTCTTC.

V and J are TRBV2 and TRBJ2-3; 10 nucleotides line up with TRBD2. With V trimmed by 11 bases and J by 4 bases, 9 bases remained unmatched. Germline CDR1 is SNHLY and CDR2 is FYNNEI. The CDR3 loop spans 14 amino acids. As DNA, the CDR3 is TGTGCCGCAACTAAGCGGGGGGGCCCAGATACGCAGTATTTT. The encoded protein is CAATKRGGPDTQYF.

V gene TRBV19 combines with J gene TRBJ2-2; possible D gene TRBD2, 5 bases. Germline loops: CDR1 LNHDA, CDR2 SQIVND (reference sequence). CDR3 size: 15 residues. V lost 8 bases to trimming and J lost 4 bases, with 17 bases between them. The CDR3 spells CASVDRGRATGELFF. The CDR3 DNA reads TGTGCCAGTGTCGACCGAGGGAGAGCCACCGGGGAGCTGTTTTTT.

V usage is TRBV5-1 and J usage is TRBJ2-7; 8 bases map to TRBD2. The CDR3 has 14 amino acids. CDR1 is SGHRS and CDR2 is YFSETQ in the germline V gene. V lost 0 bases to trimming and J lost 7 bases; unmatched junction nucleotides: 6. The chain's CDR3 is CASSLEPGTREQYF. The CDR3 DNA sequence: TGCGCCAGCAGCTTGGAGCCGGGGACTAGGGAGCAGTACTTC. Full variable domain (remainder filled in from reference TRBV5-1 and TRBJ2-7): KAGVTQTPRYLIKTRGQQVTLSCSPISGHRSVSWYQQTPGQGLQFLFEYFSETQRNKGNFPGRFSGRQFSNSRSEMNVSTLELGDSALYLCASSLEPGTREQYFGPGTRLTVT.

The V and J genes are TRBV10-1 and TRBJ1-1; TRBD1 might be the D (5 bases). CDR3 size: 11 residues. Germline CDR1 is WNHNN and CDR2 is SYGVQD (reference sequence). V shed 4 bases and J shed 13 bases, with 13 bases lying between them. CDR3 in DNA: TGCGCCAGCAGTGGCGGGACGGGAGTTTTCTTT. Its protein is CASSGGTGVFF.

The CDR3 loop is CASSLGGGRNQPQHF. CDR3 bases: TGTGCCAGCAGCTTGGGCGGGGGACGCAATCAGCCCCAGCATTTT. V usage is TRBV5-4 and J usage is TRBJ1-5, with D perhaps matching TRBD1 (5 bases). CDR1 is SGHNT, CDR2 YYREEE, per germline (reference sequence). CDR3 length: 15 amino acids. V was cut by 0 bases and J by 2 bases, with 9 bases left in between.

This chain uses TRBV11-2 with TRBJ1-2, with a weak D call TRBD1 (5 bases). The CDR3 contains 14 residues. Trimming shortened V by 3 bases and J by 5 bases, and 13 bases separated the two germline ends. Germline CDR1 is SGHAT and CDR2 is FQNNGV. CDR3 residues: CASSFADRLYGYTF. In nucleotides, the CDR3 is TGTGCCAGCAGCTTTGCCGACAGACTGTATGGCTACACCTTC. The complete variable domain, with remaining parts taken from reference TRBV11-2 and TRBJ1-2, reads EAGVAQSPRYKIIEKRQSVAFWCNPISGHATLYWYQQILGQGPKLLIQFQNNGVVDDSQLPKDRFSAERLKGVDSTLKIQPAKLEDSAVYLCASSFADRLYGYTFGSGTRLTVV.

The chain links TRBV11-2 to TRBJ1-1, with D perhaps matching TRBD1 (6 bases). Trimming took off 2 bases at V and 5 bases at J, with 9 bases between the two ends. The CDR3 is 13 amino acids. Germline V gene data show CDR1 as SGHAT and CDR2 as FQNNGV. CDR3 nucleotide sequence: TGTGCCAGCAGCTTAAGGCAGGGGACTGAAGCTTTCTTT. Residues: CASSLRQGTEAFF.

The rearrangement joins TRBV11-3 to TRBJ1-1, with D tentatively TRBD1 (5 bases). V lost 5 bases and J 1 base, leaving 11 bases between the germline ends. This CDR3 comprises 14 residues. Germline V gene data show CDR1 as SGHNT and CDR2 as YENEEA. The CDR3 nucleotides read TGTGCCAGCAGCCTTTTTACAGGGAACACTGAAGCTTTCTTT. Residues: CASSLFTGNTEAFF.

The chain uses TRBV7-9 and TRBJ1-1; tentatively, D is TRBD1 (6 bases). The CDR3 contains 17 residues. The V and J ends lost 5 bases and 0 bases respectively, with 19 bases between them. The germline CDR1 and CDR2 sequences are SEHNR and FQNEAQ (reference sequence). The CDR3 here is CASSQPAWDTLNTEAFF. The CDR3 DNA reads TGTGCCAGCAGCCAACCGGCCTGGGACACCTTGAACACTGAAGCTTTCTTT.

J is TRBJ2-3 and V is TRBV7-2; TRBD2 matches at 7 bases. CDR3 size: 16 residues. The V gene's germline CDR1 is SGHTA and CDR2 FQGNSA. The ends lost 1 base at V and 4 bases at J; junction bases unmatched: 8. The CDR3 is CASSLVAGVRADTQYF. The CDR3 DNA is TGTGCCAGCAGCTTAGTTGCGGGAGTAAGGGCAGATACGCAGTATTTT.

V is TRBV6-6 and J is TRBJ1-5; D call uncertain. The CDR3 spans 13 residues. The V and J ends lost 2 bases and 4 bases respectively, with 6 bases between them. Per germline, CDR1 MNHNY and CDR2 SVGAGI (reference sequence). The CDR3 bases are TGTGCCAGCAGTTACACAGAAAATCAGCCCCAGCATTTT. Protein: CASSYTENQPQHF.